The 32 T cell receptor beta chains in this list originate from one sample, sequenced in a study of shared clonotypes between healthy human individuals. TCRdb keeps only in-frame clones here, not all; method: immunoSEQ multiplex PCR. The sample consists of about 560,000 clones, around 78% of them appearing once. The sample was PBMCs. Receptor source: a woman in her forties in good health. Some clones in this sample may be carry-over from other donors' samples.

The rearrangement uses TRBV5-1 and TRBJ2-1, with 12 bases identical to TRBD2. Per the germline V gene, CDR1 is SGHRS and CDR2 is YFSETQ. The J segment lost 3 bases and the V segment lost 4 bases, leaving 5 bases of the junction unmatched. CDR3 length: 16 amino acids. The CDR3 nucleotides are TGCGCCAGCAGCCGCCGGACTAGCGGGAACTACAATGAGCAGTTCTTC. Its translation: CASSRRTSGNYNEQFF.

The rearrangement links TRBV7-2 to TRBJ2-7, with a weak D call TRBD1 (5 bases). The V and J ends lost 5 bases and 3 bases respectively, with 14 bases between them. The V gene's germline CDR1 is SGHTA and CDR2 FQGNSA. The CDR3 extends over 14 amino acids. The CDR3 DNA reads TGTGCCAGCAGCCCCGACAGATTCAGCTACGAGCAGTACTTC. Protein product: CASSPDRFSYEQYF.

This chain links TRBV5-1 with TRBJ2-7, with 14 bases lining up with TRBD2. Trimming cost V 2 bases and J 1 base; bases outside gene matches: 5. This CDR3 is built from 17 residues. Germline V gives CDR1 SGHRS, CDR2 YFSETQ. CDR3 DNA sequence: TGCGCCAGCAGCTTAGGGACTAGCGGGGGTCGTTCCTACGAGCAGTACTTC. It codes for CASSLGTSGGRSYEQYF.

The rearrangement uses TRBV28 and TRBJ2-1; TRBD2 matches 10 bases. V lost 4 bases, J lost 4 bases, and 4 bases stayed unmatched. Looked up from germline, CDR1 is MDHEN and CDR2 is SYDVKM. The CDR3 sequence is 15 residues long. The CDR3 nucleotides are TGTGCCAGCAGTTCCTGGACTAGCGGTTACAATGAGCAGTTCTTC. It yields the protein CASSSWTSGYNEQFF.

The rearrangement uses TRBV19 and TRBJ1-3, with D possibly being TRBD1 (6 bases). The ends were cut back, 5 bases at V and 4 bases at J, with 18 bases in the middle. This CDR3 has 16 residues. The germline V gene encodes CDR1 LNHDA and CDR2 SQIVND (reference sequence). The CDR3 coding sequence is TGTGCCAGTAGTTGGGGGGCACAAATGCGAGGAAACACCATATATTTT. Translated: CASSWGAQMRGNTIYF.

The chain is built from TRBV28 and TRBJ1-2; 8 bases match TRBD1. V lost 4 bases and J lost 2; bases outside the gene matches: 12. The germline V gene has CDR1 MDHEN and CDR2 SYDVKM. The CDR3 is 17 residues long. The CDR3 DNA reads as TGTGCCAGCAGTTCCCGCCAAACGGACAGGGACAACTATGGCTACACCTTC. Protein sequence: CASSSRQTDRDNYGYTF.

CDR3 sequence (DNA): TGTGCCAGCAGTTACTCCTTAGGCGCGCGATACGAGCAGTACTTC. Translating gives CASSYSLGARYEQYF. The rearrangement joins TRBV6-6 to TRBJ2-7; D uncertain. The V and J ends lost 0 bases and 4 bases respectively, with 13 bases between them. The CDR3 is 15 residues long. The V gene's germline CDR1 is MNHNY and CDR2 SVGAGI (reference sequence).

V is TRBV6-6 and J is TRBJ1-5, with unresolved D. The CDR3 is 14 amino acids. Per the germline V gene, CDR1 is MNHNY and CDR2 is SVGAGI (reference sequence). V shed 10 bases and J shed 1 base, with 14 bases lying between them. The DNA for the CDR3 is TGTGCCACCACACCGGGCAGGAGCAATCAGCCCCAGCATTTT. The encoded protein is CATTPGRSNQPQHF.

The chain uses TRBV5-1 and TRBJ2-7; 9 positions match TRBD2. Trimming took 6 bases from V and 2 from J; bases not matched to a gene: 27. Germline values: CDR1 SGHRS, CDR2 YFSETQ. This CDR3 contains 21 residues. This CDR3 reads CASTLYRDSRTSEPGPYEQYF. CDR3 in DNA: TGCGCCAGCACCCTCTACCGGGACAGCCGGACTAGCGAGCCTGGGCCCTACGAGCAGTACTTC.

The V gene is TRBV11-2, the J gene TRBJ2-1, with D possibly matching TRBD1 (6 bases). Germline CDR1 SGHAT, CDR2 FQNNGV. Trimming pared 4 bases from V and 3 bases from J, leaving 13 bases between. The CDR3 is made up of 15 amino acids. DNA for the CDR3: TGTGCCAGCAGCTCAGGGGCCGGACACTACAATGAGCAGTTCTTC. Its protein is CASSSGAGHYNEQFF.

The CDR3 is CASSSPGALNYGYTF. In DNA, the CDR3 is TGTGCCAGCAGTTCGCCAGGGGCGCTGAACTATGGCTACACCTTC. This chain joins TRBV28 and TRBJ1-2, with a tentative D call TRBD1 (6 bases). The CDR3 totals 15 residues. V lost 4 bases and J lost 2, with 14 bases in between. CDR1 is MDHEN, CDR2 SYDVKM, per germline.

The V call is TRBV6-5, the J call TRBJ2-5, with 7 bases aligning to TRBD2. The DNA end is a closer match to TRBJ2-7, so the J assignment may be wrong. The germline gives CDR1 MNHEY, CDR2 SVGAGI. The CDR3 is 14 residues long. This chain's CDR3 is CASRAGTTKYEQYF. CDR3 bases: TGTGCCAGCAGAGCCGGGACTACCAAGTACGAGCAGTACTTC.

The chain couples TRBV5-4 to TRBJ1-2; D is unclear. Germline CDR1 and CDR2: SGHNT and YYREEE (reference sequence). The CDR3 is 9 amino acids. The ends were cut back, 8 bases at V and 8 bases at J, with 7 bases in the middle. Here the CDR3 DNA reads TGTGCCAGGCGCTGGGGCTACACCTTC. Protein product: CARRWGYTF.

The chain employs TRBV2 and TRBJ2-5; TRBD1 aligns across 11 bases. Trimming removed 2 bases from V and 4 bases from J; junction bases left unmatched: 3. Looked up from germline, CDR1 is SNHLY and CDR2 is FYNNEI. The CDR3 length is 15 residues. The CDR3 DNA reads as TGTGCCAGCAGTGAAATGGGGACAGGGGGAGAGACCCAGTACTTC. This codes for CASSEMGTGGETQYF.

This sequence joins TRBV9 and TRBJ2-3; either TRBD1 or TRBD2 may supply D (5 bases each). The V gene lost 7 bases and the J gene lost 1 base, with 13 bases spanning the gap. From germline, CDR1 is SGDLS and CDR2 YYNGEE. The CDR3 extends over 14 amino acids. CDR3 in amino acids: CASGSRGGTDTQYF. The CDR3, as DNA: TGTGCCAGCGGGTCCAGAGGGGGCACAGATACGCAGTATTTT.

This clone has more than one count but fewer than ten. The same CDR3 arises from other DNA sequences in this sample as well. The chain has TRBV7-8 and TRBJ2-5; 12 bases are shared with TRBD2. Germline trimming cut 1 base from V and 5 bases from J; bases unmatched to any gene: 5. The CDR3 totals 16 residues. Germline CDR1 SGHVS, CDR2 FQNEAQ. CDR3 sequence (DNA): TGTGCCAGCAGCTTAGGACTAGCGGGAGTGGGGGAGACCCAGTACTTC. Translation gives CASSLGLAGVGETQYF.

The chain combines TRBV6-4 with TRBJ2-2; D unresolved. Germline CDR1 is MRHNA and CDR2 is SNTAGT. V was pared by 0 bases and J by 7 bases, with 6 bases between. This CDR3 comprises 13 residues. CDR3 protein: CASSDSIGGELFF. The CDR3 DNA sequence: TGTGCCAGCAGTGACTCGATCGGCGGGGAGCTGTTTTTT.

This chain connects TRBV11-3 to TRBJ2-1; 12 nucleotides match TRBD2. Per the germline V gene, CDR1 is SGHNT and CDR2 is YENEEA. The ends lost 4 bases at V and 4 bases at J; junction bases unmatched: 5. This CDR3 has 16 amino acids. CDR3 loop: CASSSTSGSRYNEQFF. CDR3 DNA: TGTGCCAGCAGCTCGACTAGCGGGAGTAGGTACAATGAGCAGTTCTTC.

This clone appeared once. The V call is TRBV7-9, the J call TRBJ2-7; D remains unclear. The CDR3 is 13 amino acids. In germline, CDR1 is SEHNR, CDR2 FQNEAQ (reference sequence). The ends were cut back, 2 bases at V and 6 bases at J, with 11 bases in the middle. CDR3 bases: TGTGCCAGCAGCTTATCCACAGTGGGCGAGCAGTACTTC. As protein: CASSLSTVGEQYF.

The J gene is TRBJ2-5, the V gene TRBV19, with a possible D match to TRBD2 (5 bases). CDR1 and CDR2 (germline): LNHDA, SQIVND (reference sequence). Trimming stripped 1 base from V and 2 bases from J, with 11 bases between. The CDR3 covers 15 residues. The CDR3 here is CASSIADSRQETQYF. The CDR3 nucleotides are TGTGCCAGTAGTATAGCGGACTCCCGTCAAGAGACCCAGTACTTC. The variable domain in full, completed from reference TRBV19 and TRBJ2-5, reads DGGITQSPKYLFRKEGQNVTLSCEQNLNHDAMYWYRQDPGQGLRLIYYSQIVNDFQKGDIAEGYSVSREKKESFPLTVTSAQKNPTAFYLCASSIADSRQETQYFGPGTRLLVL.

The CDR3, as DNA: TGTGCCAGCGAGAGGACAGGGGCCGACCAGAAAAATAGCAATCAGCCCCAGCATTTT. Residues: CASERTGADQKNSNQPQHF. The rearrangement links TRBV14 to TRBJ1-5, with 9 nucleotides matching TRBD1. The CDR3 runs 19 residues. Germline trimming cut 8 bases from V and 0 bases from J; bases unmatched to any gene: 17. Germline CDR1 is SGHDN and CDR2 is FVKESK.

A remark on this clone: Other DNA sequences in the same sample also yield this CDR3. This chain uses TRBV9 with TRBJ2-2; the D is unclear. The CDR3 length is 14 residues. V gave up 0 bases and J gave up 2 bases, with 5 bases separating them. Germline V CDR1 and CDR2: SGDLS, YYNGEE. The CDR3 protein is CASSVGGNTGELFF. DNA for the CDR3: TGTGCCAGCAGCGTAGGTGGCAACACCGGGGAGCTGTTTTTT.

This chain links TRBV2 with TRBJ2-1; D ambiguous. This CDR3 has 12 residues. Trimming removed 5 bases from V and 13 bases from J, with 15 bases in between. CDR1 is SNHLY and CDR2 is FYNNEI in the germline V gene. The CDR3 coding sequence is TGTGCCAGCAGTTTTGCCGGCCGATTACAGTTCTTC. As protein: CASSFAGRLQFF. The full variable domain, with the rest looked up from reference TRBV2 and TRBJ2-1, is EPEVTQTPSHQVTQMGQEVILRCVPISNHLYFYWYRQILGQKVEFLVSFYNNEISEKSEIFDDQFSVERPDGSNFTLKIRSTKLEDSAMYFCASSFAGRLQFFGPGTRLTVL.

This chain links TRBV7-9 with TRBJ1-1; D not resolved. Trimming left V 3 bases short and J 5 bases short, with 7 bases between. This CDR3 has 12 residues. Germline lookup yields CDR1 SEHNR and CDR2 FQNEAQ (reference sequence). CDR3 DNA sequence: TGTGCCAGCAGCTTTTCTGGAACTGAAGCTTTCTTT. The encoded protein is CASSFSGTEAFF.

The chain has TRBV11-2 and TRBJ1-4, with a tentative D call TRBD1 (6 bases). V gave up 2 bases and J gave up 0 bases, with 7 bases separating them. Germline CDR1 and CDR2: SGHAT and FQNNGV. CDR3 length: 15 residues. CDR3 DNA sequence: TGTGCCAGCAGCTTAAAGGGGGCAACTAATGAAAAACTGTTTTTT. The encoded protein is CASSLKGATNEKLFF.

This clone was detected many times. The CDR3 nucleotides are TGCAGCGTTGAAGAGGCAGGTAGGGACACTGAAGCTTTCTTT. This encodes CSVEEAGRDTEAFF. The chain recombines TRBV29-1 with TRBJ1-1; unclear D gene. Germline-derived CDR1 and CDR2 are SQVTM and ANQGSEA. V was shortened by 0 bases and J by 3 bases, with 11 bases between the two germline ends. There are 14 residues in the CDR3.

This sequence joins TRBV2 and TRBJ1-3, with D maybe TRBD1 (5 bases). V shed 6 bases and J shed 0 bases, with 9 bases lying between them. The CDR3 is made up of 14 amino acids. The germline gives CDR1 SNHLY, CDR2 FYNNEI. CDR3 sequence (DNA): TGTGCCAGCAGGAGACAGTTCTCTGGAAACACCATATATTTT. Protein: CASRRQFSGNTIYF.

J is TRBJ1-2 and V is TRBV10-3, with D maybe TRBD1 (5 bases). Germline CDR1 ENHRY, CDR2 SYGVKD. V lost 8 bases to trimming and J lost 3 bases, with 13 bases between them. The CDR3 spans 13 residues. The CDR3 nucleotides read TGTGCCATCGGACCCGGGGGGTACTATGGCTACACCTTC. Protein sequence: CAIGPGGYYGYTF.

The gene calls are TRBV28 and TRBJ1-5; 8 bases map to TRBD1. Per germline, CDR1 MDHEN and CDR2 SYDVKM. The CDR3 is 14 residues long. The ends lost 3 bases at V and 7 bases at J; junction bases unmatched: 5. In nucleotides, the CDR3 is TGTGCCAGCAGTTTCGGGGGGGACAGGCAGCCCCAGCATTTT. Protein product: CASSFGGDRQPQHF.

The genes are TRBV29-1 and TRBJ2-3; 10 bases agree with TRBD2. The CDR3 contains 16 residues. The trim removed 3 bases at V and 1 base at J, leaving 7 bases unmatched. Germline V gives CDR1 SQVTM, CDR2 ANQGSEA. CDR3 amino acids: CSVEQSGRAGTDTQYF. The CDR3 coding sequence is TGCAGCGTTGAGCAGAGCGGGAGGGCTGGCACAGATACGCAGTATTTT.

The chain couples TRBV14 to TRBJ2-7, with D possibly matching TRBD1 (6 bases). Germline loops: CDR1 SGHDN, CDR2 FVKESK. Trimming cost V 0 bases and J 2 bases, with 11 bases left between them. CDR3 length: 15 residues. CDR3 nucleotides: TGTGCCAGCAGCCAAGATCCCTGGACAGCCTACGAGCAGTACTTC. Its translation is CASSQDPWTAYEQYF.

The V gene is TRBV5-1, the J gene TRBJ2-3; 7 bases fit TRBD2. The CDR3 runs to 16 residues. Germline-derived CDR1 and CDR2 are SGHRS and YFSETQ. J gave up 2 bases and V 0 bases, and 6 bases lay outside the gene matches. CDR3: CASSLGASGLTDTQYF. The CDR3 nucleotides are TGCGCCAGCAGCTTGGGGGCTAGCGGCCTCACAGATACGCAGTATTTT.